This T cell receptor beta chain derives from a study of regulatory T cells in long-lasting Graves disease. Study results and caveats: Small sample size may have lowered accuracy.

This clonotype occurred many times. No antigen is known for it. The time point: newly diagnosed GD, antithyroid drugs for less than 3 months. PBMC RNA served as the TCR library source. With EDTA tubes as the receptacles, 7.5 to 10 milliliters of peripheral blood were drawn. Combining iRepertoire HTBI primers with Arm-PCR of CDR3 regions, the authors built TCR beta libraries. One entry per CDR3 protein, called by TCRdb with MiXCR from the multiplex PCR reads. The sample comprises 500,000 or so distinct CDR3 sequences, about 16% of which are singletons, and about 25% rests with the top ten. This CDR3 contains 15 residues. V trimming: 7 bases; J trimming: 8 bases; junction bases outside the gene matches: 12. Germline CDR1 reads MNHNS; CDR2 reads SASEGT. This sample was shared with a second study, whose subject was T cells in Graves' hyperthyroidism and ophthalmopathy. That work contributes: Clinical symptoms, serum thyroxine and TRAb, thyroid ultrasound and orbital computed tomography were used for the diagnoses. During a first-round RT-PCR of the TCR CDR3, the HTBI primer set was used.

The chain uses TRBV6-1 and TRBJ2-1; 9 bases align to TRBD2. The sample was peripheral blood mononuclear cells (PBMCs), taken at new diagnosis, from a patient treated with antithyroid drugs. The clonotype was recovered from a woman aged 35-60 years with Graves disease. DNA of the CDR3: TGTGCCAGCAATATAGGCGGGGGGGCTATCGATGAGCAGTTCTTC. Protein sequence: CASNIGGGAIDEQFF.